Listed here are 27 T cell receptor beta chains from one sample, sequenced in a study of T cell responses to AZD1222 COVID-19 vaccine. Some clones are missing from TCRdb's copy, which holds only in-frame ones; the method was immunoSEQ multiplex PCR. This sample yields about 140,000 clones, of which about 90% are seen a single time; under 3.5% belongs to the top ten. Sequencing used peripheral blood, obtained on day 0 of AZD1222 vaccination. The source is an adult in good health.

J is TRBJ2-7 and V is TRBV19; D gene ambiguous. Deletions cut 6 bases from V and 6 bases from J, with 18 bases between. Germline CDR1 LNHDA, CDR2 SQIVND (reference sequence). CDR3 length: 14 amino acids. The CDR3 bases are TGTGCCAGTAGCCCACAACCTGATGGCGTCGAGCAGTACTTC. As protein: CASSPQPDGVEQYF.

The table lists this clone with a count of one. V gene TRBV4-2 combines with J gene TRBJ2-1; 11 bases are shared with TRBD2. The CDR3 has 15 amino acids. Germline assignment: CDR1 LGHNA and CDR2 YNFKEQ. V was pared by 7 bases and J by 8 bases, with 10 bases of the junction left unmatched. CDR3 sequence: CASKTSGRTTDEQFF. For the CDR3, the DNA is TGTGCCAGCAAAACTAGCGGGAGAACCACTGATGAGCAGTTCTTC.

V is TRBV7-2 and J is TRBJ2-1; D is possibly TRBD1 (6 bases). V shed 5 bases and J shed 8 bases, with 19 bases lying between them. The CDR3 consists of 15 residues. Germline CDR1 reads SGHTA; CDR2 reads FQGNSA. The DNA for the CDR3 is TGTGCCAGCAGCGCCGCCGGGACACACTATTATGAGCAGTTCTTC. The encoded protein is CASSAAGTHYYEQFF.

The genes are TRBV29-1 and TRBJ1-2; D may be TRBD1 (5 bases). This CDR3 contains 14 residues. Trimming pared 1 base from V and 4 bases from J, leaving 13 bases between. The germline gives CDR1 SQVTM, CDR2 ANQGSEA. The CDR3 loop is CSVEARQGVYGYTF. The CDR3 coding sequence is TGCAGCGTTGAAGCTAGGCAGGGTGTCTATGGCTACACCTTC.

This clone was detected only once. CDR3 region: CASSVVGYSGANEQFF. CDR3 coding DNA: TGTGCCAGCAGCGTAGTGGGCTACTCTGGAGCCAATGAGCAGTTCTTC. This chain connects TRBV9 to TRBJ2-1, with D hard to call. This CDR3 region has 16 residues. From germline, CDR1 is SGDLS and CDR2 YYNGEE. Deletions cut 0 bases from V and 6 bases from J, with 16 bases between.

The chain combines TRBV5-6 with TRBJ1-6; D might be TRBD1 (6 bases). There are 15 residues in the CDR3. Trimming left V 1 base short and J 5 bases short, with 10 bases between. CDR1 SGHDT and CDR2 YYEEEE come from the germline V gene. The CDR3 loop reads CASSLSDSNNSPLHF. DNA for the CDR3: TGTGCCAGCAGCTTGTCGGACAGCAATAATTCACCCCTCCACTTT. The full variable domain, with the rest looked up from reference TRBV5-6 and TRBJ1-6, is DAGVTQSPTHLIKTRGQQVTLRCSPKSGHDTVSWYQQALGQGPQFIFQYYEEEERQRGNFPDRFSGHQFPNYSSELNVNALLLGDSALYLCASSLSDSNNSPLHFGNGTRLTVT.

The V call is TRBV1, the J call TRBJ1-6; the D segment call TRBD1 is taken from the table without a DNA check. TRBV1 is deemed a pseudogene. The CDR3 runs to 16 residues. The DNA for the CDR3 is TGCACCAGCAGTCCCGGGAAGACAGGGGATAATTCACCCCTCCACTTT. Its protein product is CTSSPGKTGDNSPLHF.

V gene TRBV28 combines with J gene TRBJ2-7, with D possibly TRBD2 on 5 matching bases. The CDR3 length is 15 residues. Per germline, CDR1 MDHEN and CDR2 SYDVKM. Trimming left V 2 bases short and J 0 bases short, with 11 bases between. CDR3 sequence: CASSLGGLYSYEQYF. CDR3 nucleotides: TGTGCCAGCAGTTTAGGCGGGTTATACTCCTACGAGCAGTACTTC.

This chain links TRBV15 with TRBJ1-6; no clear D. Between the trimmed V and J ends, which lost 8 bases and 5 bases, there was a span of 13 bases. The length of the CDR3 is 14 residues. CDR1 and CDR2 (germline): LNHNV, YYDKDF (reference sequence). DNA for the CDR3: TGTGCCACCCGACCTTACCTCGATAATTCACCCCTCCACTTT. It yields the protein CATRPYLDNSPLHF. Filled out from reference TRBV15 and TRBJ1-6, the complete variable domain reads DAMVIQNPRYQVTQFGKPVTLSCSQTLNHNVMYWYQQKSSQAPKLLFHYYDKDFNNEADTPDNFQSRRPNTSFCFLDIRSPGLGDTAMYLCATRPYLDNSPLHFGNGTRLTVT.

The CDR3 region has the DNA TGTGCCAGCAGTGATTTAAGCTCTCGACTTACTGAAGCTTTCTTT. Encoded protein: CASSDLSSRLTEAFF. This chain joins TRBV6-1 and TRBJ1-1; D is ambiguous. The germline V gene has CDR1 MNHNS and CDR2 SASEGT. This CDR3 region has 15 residues. V shed 3 bases and J shed 5 bases, with 16 bases lying between them.

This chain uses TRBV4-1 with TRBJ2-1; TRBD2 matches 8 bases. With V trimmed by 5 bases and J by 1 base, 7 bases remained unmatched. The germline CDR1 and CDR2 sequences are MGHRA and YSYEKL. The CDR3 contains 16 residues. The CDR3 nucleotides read TGCGCCAGCAGCGCTATCGGACTAGCTTCCTACAATGAGCAGTTCTTC. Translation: CASSAIGLASYNEQFF.

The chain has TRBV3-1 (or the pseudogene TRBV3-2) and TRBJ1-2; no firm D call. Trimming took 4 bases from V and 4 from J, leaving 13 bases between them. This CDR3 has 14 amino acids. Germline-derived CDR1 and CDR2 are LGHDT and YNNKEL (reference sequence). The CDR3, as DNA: TGTGCCAGCAGCCCGTATGCGGGCGGCTATGGCTACACCTTC. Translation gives CASSPYAGGYGYTF.

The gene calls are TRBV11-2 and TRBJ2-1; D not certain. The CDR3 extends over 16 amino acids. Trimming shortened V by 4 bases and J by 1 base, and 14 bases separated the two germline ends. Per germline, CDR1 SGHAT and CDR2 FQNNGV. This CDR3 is CASSSLVGKSYNEQFF. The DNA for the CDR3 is TGTGCCAGCAGCTCTCTGGTCGGCAAATCCTACAATGAGCAGTTCTTC.

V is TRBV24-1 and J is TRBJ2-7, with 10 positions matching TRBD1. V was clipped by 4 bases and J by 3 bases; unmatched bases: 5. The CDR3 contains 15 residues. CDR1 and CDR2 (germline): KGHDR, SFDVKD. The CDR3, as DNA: TGTGCCACCAGTGACCCGGGACAGGGGAACTACGAGCAGTACTTC. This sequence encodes CATSDPGQGNYEQYF.

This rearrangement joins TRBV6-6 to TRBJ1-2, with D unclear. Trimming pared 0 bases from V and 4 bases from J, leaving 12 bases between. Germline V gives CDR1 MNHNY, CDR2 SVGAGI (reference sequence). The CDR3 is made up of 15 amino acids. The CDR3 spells CASSYSALLGYGYTF. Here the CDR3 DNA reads TGTGCCAGCAGTTACTCGGCCCTCCTCGGCTATGGCTACACCTTC.

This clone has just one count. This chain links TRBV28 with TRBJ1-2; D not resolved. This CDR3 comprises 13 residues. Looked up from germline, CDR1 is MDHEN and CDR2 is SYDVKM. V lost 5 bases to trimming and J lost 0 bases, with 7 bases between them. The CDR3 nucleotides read TGTGCCAGCAGTCCGACAACTAACTATGGCTACACCTTC. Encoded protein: CASSPTTNYGYTF.

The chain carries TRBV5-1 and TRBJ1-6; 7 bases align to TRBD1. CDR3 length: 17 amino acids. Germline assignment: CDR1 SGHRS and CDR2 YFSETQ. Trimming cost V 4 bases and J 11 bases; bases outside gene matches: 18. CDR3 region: CASSHVVQGTSMTPLHF. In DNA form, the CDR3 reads TGCGCCAGCAGCCATGTCGTACAGGGGACAAGTATGACACCCCTCCACTTT.

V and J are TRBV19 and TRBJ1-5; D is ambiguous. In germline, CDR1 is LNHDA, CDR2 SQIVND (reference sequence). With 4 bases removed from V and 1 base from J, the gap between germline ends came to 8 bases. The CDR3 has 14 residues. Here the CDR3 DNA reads TGTGCCAGTAGTAAGGTTGGCAGCAATCAGCCCCAGCATTTT. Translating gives CASSKVGSNQPQHF.

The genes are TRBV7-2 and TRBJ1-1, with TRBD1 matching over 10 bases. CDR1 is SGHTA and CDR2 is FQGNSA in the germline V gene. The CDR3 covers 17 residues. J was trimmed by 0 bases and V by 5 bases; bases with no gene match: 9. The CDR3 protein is CASSPTRDRGVNTEAFF. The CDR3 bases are TGTGCCAGCAGCCCAACCCGGGACAGGGGTGTGAACACTGAAGCTTTCTTT.

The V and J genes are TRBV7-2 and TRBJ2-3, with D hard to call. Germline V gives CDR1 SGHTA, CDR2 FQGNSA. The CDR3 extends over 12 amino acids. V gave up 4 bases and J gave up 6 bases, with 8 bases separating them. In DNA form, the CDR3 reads TGTGCCAGCAGCTCGATTGAGGATACGCAGTATTTT. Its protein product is CASSSIEDTQYF.

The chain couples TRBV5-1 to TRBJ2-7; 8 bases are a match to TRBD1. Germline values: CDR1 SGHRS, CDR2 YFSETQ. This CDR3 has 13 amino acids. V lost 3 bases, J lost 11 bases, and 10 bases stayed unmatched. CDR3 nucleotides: TGCGCCAGCAGCTCCGGACAGGGCCCGGTCGAGTACTTC. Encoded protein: CASSSGQGPVEYF.

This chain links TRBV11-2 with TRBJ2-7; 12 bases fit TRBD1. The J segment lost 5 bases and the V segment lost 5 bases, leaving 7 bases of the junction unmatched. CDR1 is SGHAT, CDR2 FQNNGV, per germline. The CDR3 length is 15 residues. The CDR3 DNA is TGTGCCAGCAGCCAGGACCGGGACAGGGGGCACGAGCAGTACTTC. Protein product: CASSQDRDRGHEQYF.

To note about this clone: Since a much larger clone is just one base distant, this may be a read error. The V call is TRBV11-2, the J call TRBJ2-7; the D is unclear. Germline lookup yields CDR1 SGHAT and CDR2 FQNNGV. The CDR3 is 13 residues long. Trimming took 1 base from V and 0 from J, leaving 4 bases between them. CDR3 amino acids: CASSLGVSYEQYF. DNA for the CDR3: TGTGCCAGCAGCTTAGGGGTCTCCTACGAGCAGTACTTC.

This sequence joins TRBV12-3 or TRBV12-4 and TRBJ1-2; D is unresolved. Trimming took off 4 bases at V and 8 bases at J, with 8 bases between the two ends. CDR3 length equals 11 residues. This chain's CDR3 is CASSSRRGYTF. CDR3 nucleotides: TGTGCCAGCAGTTCTAGACGCGGCTACACCTTC.

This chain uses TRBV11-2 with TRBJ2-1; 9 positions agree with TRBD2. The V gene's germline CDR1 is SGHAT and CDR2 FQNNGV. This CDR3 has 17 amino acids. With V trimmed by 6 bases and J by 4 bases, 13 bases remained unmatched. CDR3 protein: CASRLRLADDNYNEQFF. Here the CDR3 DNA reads TGTGCCAGCAGACTAAGACTAGCGGACGACAATTACAATGAGCAGTTCTTC. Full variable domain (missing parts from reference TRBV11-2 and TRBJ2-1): EAGVAQSPRYKIIEKRQSVAFWCNPISGHATLYWYQQILGQGPKLLIQFQNNGVVDDSQLPKDRFSAERLKGVDSTLKIQPAKLEDSAVYLCASRLRLADDNYNEQFFGPGTRLTVL.

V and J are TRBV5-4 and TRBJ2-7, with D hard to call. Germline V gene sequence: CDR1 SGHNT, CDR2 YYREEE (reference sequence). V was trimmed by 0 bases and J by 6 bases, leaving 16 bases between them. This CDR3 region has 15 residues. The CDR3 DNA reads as TGTGCCAGCAGCTTGGCAACAGAGACTCCACGCGAGCAGTACTTC. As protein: CASSLATETPREQYF.

The CDR3 sequence is CASKGMGFTGELFF. The CDR3 nucleotides read TGCGCCAGCAAGGGGATGGGGTTCACCGGGGAGCTGTTTTTT. V and J are TRBV5-1 and TRBJ2-2; maybe TRBD1 (5 bases). The CDR3 loop spans 14 amino acids. With 6 bases removed from V and 4 bases from J, the gap between germline ends came to 13 bases. The V gene's germline CDR1 is SGHRS and CDR2 YFSETQ.